The present entry profiles one T cell receptor (beta chain) with its context. This sample stems from a study of blood T cell repertoires in COVID-19. Overall study: Sites in the United States, Italy and Spain provided acute and convalescent COVID-19 samples. From T cells, B-cell-depleted T cells, or PBMCs came the material, which was cDNA or gDNA.

Losses at the gene ends were 4 bases for V and 4 bases for J; bases not matched to a gene: 8. The CDR3 loop spans 15 amino acids. Germline-derived CDR1 and CDR2 are LNHDA and SQIVND (reference sequence). Per the original methods: Estimation of nucleated cell counts was performed using reference gene primer amplification. Measured with immunoSEQ multiplex PCR; TCRdb has only the in-frame clones, and not every one. The V and J calls and the clone size are those of that table, but D and trimming were determined from the DNA. Of over 45,000 clones in the sample, less than 90% are singletons; the top ten hold more than 4.5%.

The chain carries TRBV19 and TRBJ2-5; TRBD1 matches 8 bases. This TCR was sampled from an elderly man in a cohort sampled during active COVID-19. Sequenced input: peripheral blood. CDR3 bases: TGTGCCAGTAGTAAAAACGCAGGGGGCGCAGAGACCCAGTACTTC. It encodes CASSKNAGGAETQYF.